Described below is a single T cell receptor (beta chain) sequence and its context. This clonotype was seen repeatedly, ten times or more. This clone's antigen is unknown. No much larger clonotype is one base removed from it; base qualities were not supplied. This specimen belongs to a study of T-cell reconstitution after alpha-beta-depleted transplantation in children listed by TCRdb under 2016. About the study as a whole: The study quantitatively tracked T-cell immune reconstitution after TCRalphabeta/CD19-depleted allogeneic hematopoietic cell transplantation in children using TCR repertoire profiling.

V and J lose 0 bases and 0 bases, and a span of 14 bases separates them. CDR1 and CDR2, per the germline V gene, are MGHRA and YSYEKL. Its CDR3 holds 17 amino acids, cysteine through phenylalanine. The only DNA kept is the CDR3, 51 bases in frame from the first base. The library came from PCR. The reads were generated on an Illumina HiSeq 2500. To normalize quantification of the TCRbeta repertoire, the TCR libraries were built with molecular barcoding that relied on unique molecular identifiers. The public reads were reprocessed in TCRdb via fastp at Q25 and MiXCR, keeping in-frame beta chains. A single entry per CDR3 protein holds the most common genes and DNA from its merged rows. Within this sample are some 72,000 distinct CDR3 sequences, with about 6.7% of them counted one time only. Jointly, the top ten make up around 2.6% of the sample.

This clonotype was sampled from a human donor who donated a stem cell graft to a child with acute lymphoblastic leukemia. Sequenced material: PBMCs from the stem cell graft donor, taken from the stem cell graft. The chain is encoded by TRBV4-1 joined to TRBJ2-5, with a tentative D call of TRBD1 or TRBD2, each matching 5 bases. CDR3 loop: CASSQDGTSGDQETQYF. The nucleotides read TGCGCCAGCAGCCAAGATGGGACGAGTGGGGACCAAGAGACCCAGTACTTC.